Presented here are 4 T cell receptor beta chains from one specimen sequenced in a study of cytomegalovirus exposure and HLA in healthy donors. PCR amplification relied on 60 Vbeta primers (plus 13 Jbeta primers). TCRdb's table, derived via immunoSEQ multiplex PCR, lists solely in-frame clones and lacks some. This table holds 90,000 to 100,000 clones, approximately 76% found once. The material sequenced was PBMCs. The receptor set was obtained from an older woman in good health and CMV-seropositive.

The chain combines TRBV2 with TRBJ2-3; no firm D call. Germline V gene lookup returns CDR1 SNHLY and CDR2 FYNNEI. Trimming took off 7 bases at V and 4 bases at J, with 9 bases between the two ends. This CDR3 spans 12 amino acids. In nucleotides, the CDR3 is TGTGCCAGCATCCCAAGCCCAGATACGCAGTATTTT. Amino acids: CASIPSPDTQYF.

The chain's CDR3 is CASSLAGGAAFF. The CDR3 DNA is TGTGCCAGCAGCTTAGCAGGGGGAGCGGCTTTCTTT. J is TRBJ1-1 and V is TRBV11-3; TRBD1 matches 7 bases. J was trimmed by 11 bases and V by 1 base; bases with no gene match: 4. The CDR3 totals 12 residues. Germline CDR1 and CDR2: SGHNT and YENEEA.

The chain recombines TRBV7-2 with TRBJ2-2; D not resolved. The germline CDR1 and CDR2 sequences are SGHTA and FQGNSA. CDR3 length: 12 residues. V was shortened by 4 bases and J by 3 bases, with 3 bases between the two germline ends. This CDR3 reads CASSSYTGELFF. The CDR3, as DNA: TGTGCCAGCAGCTCTTACACCGGGGAGCTGTTTTTT.

A few counts support this clone. The J gene is TRBJ1-1, the V gene TRBV29-1, with TRBD1 matching over 7 bases. With 5 bases clipped from V and 5 bases from J, the junction kept 11 bases outside the gene matches. This CDR3 has 14 residues. Germline CDR1 and CDR2: SQVTM and ANQGSEA. The CDR3 bases are TGCAGCGTTCTTAGAGCAGGGGGTTGGACTGAAGCTTTCTTT. This gives the protein CSVLRAGGWTEAFF.